This T cell receptor (beta chain) was profiled in a study of shared clonotypes between healthy human individuals. Study-level findings and limits: Sharing across four donors was highest in naive CD4 (around 5%) and lowest in memory CD8 (about 0.4%).

Authors' data handling: Filtering differed because ImmunoSEQ produced junction-only sequences that carried no quality scores. Assay: immunoSEQ multiplex PCR; the TCRdb copy retains only in-frame clones and omits some. That table furnishes V, J and clone size, whereas the DNA furnished D and trimming. The table records hundreds of thousands of clones, approximately 79% of them present only once. Germline CDR1 is SGHRS and CDR2 is YFSETQ. V was clipped by 0 bases and J by 4 bases, with 7 bases between them. CDR3 length: 13 amino acids. Details on this clone: The target antigen is unknown.

The V call is TRBV5-1, the J call TRBJ2-5, with D perhaps matching TRBD1 (6 bases). The source of this sequence is a woman aged 30 to 39 in good health. Sequenced material: memory CD4+ T cells sorted from blood. Sample subset: CD45RA-negative fraction. The DNA for the CDR3 is TGCGCCAGCAGCTTGGGACAGGCAGAGACCCAGTACTTC. This codes for CASSLGQAETQYF.